The source of this T cell receptor beta chain is a study of T cells in Graves' hyperthyroidism and ophthalmopathy. Diagnostic assessment was based on clinical symptoms, serum thyroxine and TRAb, thyroid ultrasound and orbital computed tomography. J gave up 1 base and V 8 bases, and 9 bases lay outside the gene matches. CDR1 and CDR2 from the germline V gene are SQVTM and ANQGSEA. The CDR3 consists of 15 residues. Authors of the study amplified TCR beta CDR3 regions from RNA transcripts. The TCR CDR3 was amplified in a first-round RT-PCR using the HTBI primer set. Each CDR3 protein gets one entry after TCRdb re-called the multiplex PCR reads with MiXCR. The sample has about 840,000 distinct CDR3 sequences; 35% to 45% are singletons.

Material for sequencing was blood. This chain joins TRBV29-1 and TRBJ2-2, with 8 bases lining up with TRBD2. This TCR was recovered from a man aged 18 to 29 with Graves' hyperthyroidism. CDR3 amino acids: CSSSSAGVNTGELFF. The CDR3 bases are TGCAGCAGTTCCTCAGCGGGAGTGAACACCGGGGAGCTGTTTTTT.